This is a list of T cell receptor beta chains from one sample in a study of T cell responses to AZD1222 COVID-19 vaccine. Measured with immunoSEQ multiplex PCR; TCRdb has only the in-frame clones, and not every one. The sample lists 25,000 to 35,000 clones; roughly 89% were seen once. Specimen: peripheral blood, collected on day 0 of AZD1222 vaccination. These receptor sequences come from an adult in good health. Both conserved end residues are part of each CDR3. Not every row has a clone size; where given, it reads once, few, many or a size class.

>TRBJ1-2|-|TRBV18
CASSPPAGDYGYTF
>TRBJ2-7|-|TRBV2
CASSKTGVDSYEQYF
>TRBJ2-7|-|TRBV2
CASSQRHFHEQYF
>TRBJ2-5|-|TRBV14
CASSDRFQETQYF
>TRBJ2-7|-|TRBV6-5
CASIQNTAGEQYF
>TRBJ1-4|-|TRBV20-1
CSASFQPITGGAANEKLFF
>TRBJ2-7|once|TRBV6-5
CASMRDSYEQYF
>TRBJ2-7|-|TRBV7-2
CASSLGGGASSYEQYF
>TRBJ1-2|-|TRBV5-1
CASSEDRGNYGYTF
>TRBJ2-5|-|TRBV5-4
CASSLKRDVETQYF
>TRBJ2-7|-|TRBV7-3
CASSLGLGANEQYF
>TRBJ1-1|-|TRBV10-1
CASSVAPPGQGAEAFF
>TRBJ1-5|-|TRBV28
CASSFGISNQPQHF
>TRBJ2-3|-|TRBV11-3
CASSPGTSGRTDTQYF
>TRBJ2-7|-|TRBV6-6
CASTNSGGRGYEQYF
>TRBJ2-1|-|TRBV6-2/TRBV6-3
CASSSHAVSSYNEQFF
>TRBJ2-7|few|TRBV18
CASSPRDRVFYEQYF
>TRBJ1-4|-|TRBV29-1
CSVGQGTNEKLFF
>TRBJ1-4|-|TRBV6-5
CASTAGGLREKLFF
>TRBJ1-4|-|TRBV6-1
CASSEIQRPSEKLFF
>TRBJ1-1|-|TRBV19
CASTRDSPVNTEAFF
>TRBJ1-1|-|TRBV1
CTSSPRRDAMNTEAFF
>TRBJ2-1|-|TRBV24-1
CATSDLRGSQFF
>TRBJ2-1|-|TRBV7-2
CASSLARASPYNEQFF
>TRBJ1-2|-|TRBV21-1
CASSKEMGLDHYGYTF
>TRBJ1-4|-|TRBV9
CASSVGSSGEKLFF
>TRBJ2-4|-|TRBV29-1
CSAAPRLAKNIQYF
>TRBJ1-2|-|TRBV6-5
CASTPTAFPSYGYTF
>TRBJ2-3|-|TRBV2
CASSDRTGGTDTQYF